This T cell receptor beta chain comes out of a study of blood T cell repertoires in COVID-19. Overall study: Italy, Spain and the United States were the sources of the convalescent and acute COVID-19 samples.

Per the original data handling: Amplification with reference gene primers provided the estimates of nucleated cell counts. Repertoires were generated with immunoSEQ multiplex PCR, while TCRdb's copy carries only in-frame clones and drops some. The V and J calls and the clone size are those of that table, but D and trimming were determined from the DNA. The profile shows around 230,000 clones, 87% of them singletons. CDR3 size: 16 residues. Trimming left V 2 bases short and J 2 bases short, with 17 bases between. Germline V gives CDR1 SGHRS, CDR2 YFSETQ. This TCR was sampled from a man aged 18 to 29 with acute COVID-19. The chain uses TRBV5-1 and TRBJ2-7, with D possibly matching TRBD1 (8 bases). Sequenced material: PBMCs or T cells enriched from blood (not recorded which). The DNA of the CDR3 is TGCGCCAGCAGCTTAGTACAGGGGGGGACCACCTACGAGCAGTACTTC. Translated: CASSLVQGGTTYEQYF.